The 15 T cell receptor beta chains below come from one sample, sequenced in a study of cytomegalovirus exposure and HLA in healthy donors. The PCR made use of 60 Vbeta and 13 Jbeta primers. Produced via immunoSEQ multiplex PCR; TCRdb's table is partial and in-frame only. The table shows around 100,000 clones, with around 71% occurring only once. What was sequenced was PBMCs. Receptors were obtained from a man aged 30 to 45 in good health and CMV-seronegative.

This rearrangement joins TRBV7-2 to TRBJ1-4; 7 bases are a match to TRBD1. Germline assignment: CDR1 SGHTA and CDR2 FQGNSA. Trimming at V came to 5 bases and at J to 2 bases, leaving 5 bases not matched to a gene. The CDR3 spans 15 residues. CDR3 amino acids: CASSARGSTNEKLFF. The CDR3 DNA reads as TGTGCCAGCAGCGCCAGGGGGTCCACTAATGAAAAACTGTTTTTT. Variable domain in full (rest from reference TRBV7-2 and TRBJ1-4): GAGVSQSPSNKVTEKGKDVELRCDPISGHTALYWYRQSLGQGLEFLIYFQGNSAPDKSGLPSDRFSAERTGGSVSTLTIQRTQQEDSAVYLCASSARGSTNEKLFFGSGTQLSVL.

J is TRBJ1-5 and V is TRBV27, with D maybe TRBD1 (5 bases). This CDR3 region has 15 residues. Germline CDR1 MNHEY, CDR2 SMNVEV (reference sequence). V dropped 6 bases and J dropped 0 bases, with 12 bases sitting between them. CDR3 in DNA: TGTGCCAGCAGGACTCAGGGATATAGCAATCAGCCCCAGCATTTT. Translated: CASRTQGYSNQPQHF.

This chain uses TRBV11-2 with TRBJ1-5; D not resolved. The CDR3 is made up of 15 amino acids. Trimming pared 0 bases from V and 5 bases from J, leaving 11 bases between. Per the germline V gene, CDR1 is SGHAT and CDR2 is FQNNGV. The CDR3 is CASSLEGREDQPQHF. In nucleotides, the CDR3 is TGTGCCAGCAGCTTAGAGGGGAGGGAAGATCAGCCCCAGCATTTT. The entire variable domain, with the rest obtained from reference TRBV11-2 and TRBJ1-5, is as follows: EAGVAQSPRYKIIEKRQSVAFWCNPISGHATLYWYQQILGQGPKLLIQFQNNGVVDDSQLPKDRFSAERLKGVDSTLKIQPAKLEDSAVYLCASSLEGREDQPQHFGDGTRLSIL.

This clone was counted only a few times. The gene calls are TRBV28 and TRBJ2-7; 10 bases are shared with TRBD2. V lost 3 bases, J lost 5 bases, and 10 bases stayed unmatched. There are 16 residues in the CDR3. Germline assignment: CDR1 MDHEN and CDR2 SYDVKM. The CDR3 nucleotides are TGTGCCAGCAGTTTGGGGGCTAGCGGGAGTCTGGACGAGCAGTACTTC. Translation: CASSLGASGSLDEQYF.

The chain recombines TRBV12-5 with TRBJ2-7; possibly TRBD1 for D (6 bases). Germline V gives CDR1 LGHNT, CDR2 FRNRAP. The CDR3 totals 19 residues. The germline V and J ends were trimmed by 2 bases and 3 bases, with 26 bases remaining between them. The CDR3 protein is CASGLFPGQRENERYEQYF. The CDR3, as DNA: TGTGCTAGTGGTTTGTTTCCCGGACAGCGCGAGAACGAACGCTACGAGCAGTACTTC.

Of note for this clone: The sample carries other DNA sequences with the same CDR3. This chain connects TRBV11-2 to TRBJ1-1; TRBD1 agrees at 8 bases. The germline CDR1 and CDR2 sequences are SGHAT and FQNNGV. The CDR3 is 14 amino acids. Losses at the gene ends were 3 bases for V and 4 bases for J; bases not matched to a gene: 4. The CDR3 nucleotides are TGTGCCAGCAGCTTGGGGCAGGGGGCCACTGAAGCTTTCTTT. Protein sequence: CASSLGQGATEAFF.

As concerns this clone: Other nucleotide sequences from this sample produce the same CDR3. The chain recombines TRBV7-3 with TRBJ2-5; TRBD1 agrees at 7 bases. The length of the CDR3 is 14 residues. The germline V gene has CDR1 SGHTA and CDR2 FQGTGA. V lost 0 bases and J lost 5; bases outside the gene matches: 3. The CDR3 region has the DNA TGTGCCAGCAGCTTAACAGGGGGCGGTGAGACCCAGTACTTC. It specifies CASSLTGGGETQYF.

This clone was detected a few times. The rearrangement joins TRBV5-4 to TRBJ1-2, with D possibly matching TRBD1 (5 bases). Germline CDR1 SGHNT, CDR2 YYREEE (reference sequence). The CDR3 runs to 14 residues. V gave up 4 bases and J gave up 5 bases, with 15 bases separating them. CDR3 nucleotide sequence: TGTGCCAGCAGCGGACCCTCAGGGCAATATGGCTACACCTTC. Its protein product is CASSGPSGQYGYTF.

V gene TRBV15 combines with J gene TRBJ1-2; a possible D gene is TRBD1 (6 bases). CDR1 and CDR2 from the germline V gene are LNHNV and YYDKDF (reference sequence). The CDR3 has 15 residues. V dropped 1 base and J dropped 1 base, with 10 bases sitting between them. The CDR3 DNA sequence: TGTGCCACCAGCAGAGCTCGGGACATTAACTATGGCTACACCTTC. Amino acid sequence: CATSRARDINYGYTF. The whole variable domain, filled in from reference TRBV15 and TRBJ1-2, reads DAMVIQNPRYQVTQFGKPVTLSCSQTLNHNVMYWYQQKSSQAPKLLFHYYDKDFNNEADTPDNFQSRRPNTSFCFLDIRSPGLGDTAMYLCATSRARDINYGYTFGSGTRLTVV.

The rearrangement uses TRBV27 and TRBJ1-2; no firm D call. Trimming pared 0 bases from V and 5 bases from J, leaving 13 bases between. CDR3 size: 15 residues. Germline loops: CDR1 MNHEY, CDR2 SMNVEV (reference sequence). The CDR3 nucleotides read TGTGCCAGCAGTTTATCGAGCCCTCGCGGGTATGGCTACACCTTC. Its protein product is CASSLSSPRGYGYTF.

V usage is TRBV27 and J usage is TRBJ1-1; D remains ambiguous. Germline V gene sequence: CDR1 MNHEY, CDR2 SMNVEV (reference sequence). V lost 3 bases to trimming and J lost 2 bases, with 10 bases between them. This CDR3 spans 14 amino acids. In DNA form, the CDR3 reads TGTGCCAGCAGTTTTGGCGGACTTAACACTGAAGCTTTCTTT. It is translated as CASSFGGLNTEAFF.

V and J are TRBV7-2 and TRBJ2-4, with 8 bases lining up with TRBD2. This CDR3 is built from 14 residues. The V gene's germline CDR1 is SGHTA and CDR2 FQGNSA. V shed 5 bases, J shed 6 bases, and the junction held 6 bases outside the gene matches. CDR3 residues: CASSRPSGLNIQYF. CDR3 nucleotide sequence: TGTGCCAGCAGCCGCCCTAGCGGGTTAAACATTCAGTACTTC.

The gene calls are TRBV4-1 and TRBJ2-6; no definite D call. CDR3 length: 13 amino acids. The germline CDR1 and CDR2 sequences are MGHRA and YSYEKL. Trimming removed 6 bases at V and 4 bases at J, with 7 bases between. The CDR3 loop is CASSSTGANVLTF. The CDR3 region has the DNA TGCGCCAGCAGTTCTACGGGGGCCAACGTCCTGACTTTC.

This chain links TRBV30 with TRBJ2-1; 8 nucleotides agree with TRBD1. CDR1 is GTSNPN, CDR2 SVGIG, per germline (reference sequence). The CDR3 length is 15 residues. The V gene end was trimmed by 3 bases and the J gene end by 4 bases; junction bases not matched to a gene: 8. The CDR3, as DNA: TGTGCCTGGAGCGGCGACAGGGGCCTGTACAATGAGCAGTTCTTC. Residues: CAWSGDRGLYNEQFF.

This clone appeared a single time. The chain recombines TRBV19 with TRBJ1-6, with D hard to call. This CDR3 comprises 14 residues. Germline V gene sequence: CDR1 LNHDA, CDR2 SQIVND (reference sequence). Trimming removed 5 bases from V and 7 bases from J, with 12 bases in between. The CDR3 loop is CASSDPSRNSPLHF. DNA for the CDR3: TGTGCCAGTAGTGACCCGTCCAGGAATTCACCCCTCCACTTT.